This T cell receptor (beta chain) is drawn from a study of cytomegalovirus exposure and HLA in healthy donors. PCR employed 60 Vbeta and 13 Jbeta primers. Measured with immunoSEQ multiplex PCR; TCRdb has only the in-frame clones, and not every one. The sample has roughly 100,000 clones; 12% are singletons. This clone was counted only a few times. The junction departs from germline at one end; a sequencing error may be responsible. Per germline, CDR1 WSHSY and CDR2 SAAADI. This CDR3 region has 16 residues. The source material was PBMCs. The clonotype comes from a man in his forties or fifties in good health and CMV-seropositive. The V gene is TRBV10-2, the J gene TRBJ1-1; D is perhaps TRBD2 (7 bases). Judging by the DNA end, TRBJ2-2 fits better; the J call may be wrong. This CDR3 is CSSSESGQGGTGELFF. The CDR3 bases are TGCTCCAGCAGTGAGTCTGGGCAGGGAGGGACAGGGGAGCTGTTTTTT.